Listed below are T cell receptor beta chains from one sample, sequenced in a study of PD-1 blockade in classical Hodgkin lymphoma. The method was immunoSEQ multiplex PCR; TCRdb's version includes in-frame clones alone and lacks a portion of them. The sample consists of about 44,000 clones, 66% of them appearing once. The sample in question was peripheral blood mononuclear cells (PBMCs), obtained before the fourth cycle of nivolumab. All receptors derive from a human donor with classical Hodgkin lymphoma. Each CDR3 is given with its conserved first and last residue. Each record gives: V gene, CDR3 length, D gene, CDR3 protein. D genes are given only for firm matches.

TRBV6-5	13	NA	CASSSGVHYEQYF
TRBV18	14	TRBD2	CASSGREGQETQYF
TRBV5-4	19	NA	CASSREASYRDPSGNTIYF
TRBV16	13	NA	CASSPVSTGELFF
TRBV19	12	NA	CASSTQWYTQYF
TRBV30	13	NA	CAWSAGNNSPLHF
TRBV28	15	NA	CASSRAPTPNEKLFF
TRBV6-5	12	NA	CASSYLNTEAFF
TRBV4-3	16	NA	CASSRGLTEEGYGYTF
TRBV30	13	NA	CAWVRQGGGEQYF
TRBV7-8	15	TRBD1	CASSPSGTGHYEQYF
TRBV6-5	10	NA	CASNGNTIYF
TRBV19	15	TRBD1	CASSIHGQEENEQFF
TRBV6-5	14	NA	CASSYRRTGNTIYF
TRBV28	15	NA	CASSREFSGANVLTF
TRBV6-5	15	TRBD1	CASRDWTGDSYGYTF
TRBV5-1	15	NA	CASSLEGRTKTIQYF
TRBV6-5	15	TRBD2	CASSPPSGASYEQYF
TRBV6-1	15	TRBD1	CASSVTGASNQPQHF
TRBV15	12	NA	CATSEGLYGYTF
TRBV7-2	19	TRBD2	CASSSRGRGVAGGSYEQYF
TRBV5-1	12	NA	CASKGLFQPQHF
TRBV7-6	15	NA	CASSLGWGTGNTIYF
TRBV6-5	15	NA	CASSYSWADLQSYTF
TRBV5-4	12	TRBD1	CVGTAQGTEAFF
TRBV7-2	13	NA	CASSLVVQETQYF
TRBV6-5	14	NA	CASSYSLLADTQYF
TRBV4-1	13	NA	CASSRSIAEEQYF
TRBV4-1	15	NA	CASSARTATNEKLFF
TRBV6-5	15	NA	CASRRTWDVNYGYTF
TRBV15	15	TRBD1	CATSSLSGGEQAYTF
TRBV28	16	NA	CASTEPGTPMGYEQYF
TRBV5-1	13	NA	CASRLDGDSPLHF
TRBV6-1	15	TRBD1	CASSREGATLYGYTF
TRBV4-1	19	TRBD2	CASSQVRLAGNSRAGELFF
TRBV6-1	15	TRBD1	CASSPTGAGNQPQHF